One sample yielded the 18 T cell receptor beta chains listed below, sequenced in a study of cytomegalovirus exposure and HLA in healthy donors. Primers: 60 Vbeta forward and 13 Jbeta reverse. The table came from immunoSEQ multiplex PCR; TCRdb's copy has only in-frame clones and leaves some out. The table includes under 150,000 clones, approximately 9% detected once. Source material: PBMCs. The receptors were gathered from a male donor in good health and CMV-seronegative.

This clone was recorded a few times. This chain connects TRBV11-2 to TRBJ1-4, with D hard to call. The V end was cut by 0 bases, the J end by 8 bases, with 10 bases between. The CDR3 is 14 residues long. CDR1 SGHAT and CDR2 FQNNGV come from the germline V gene. DNA for the CDR3: TGTGCCAGCAGCTTAGATTCTCGCGGCGAAAAACTGTTTTTT. Encoded protein: CASSLDSRGEKLFF.

This clone was seen only a few times. CDR3 sequence (DNA): TGTGCCACCAGCAGATCTGGACTAGCGGGAGGGTACTCCTACGAGCAGTACTTC. It specifies CATSRSGLAGGYSYEQYF. The rearrangement links TRBV15 to TRBJ2-7; 15 bases fit TRBD2. Germline V gives CDR1 LNHNV, CDR2 YYDKDF (reference sequence). This CDR3 is built from 18 residues. V dropped 2 bases and J dropped 0; count of bases not matched to a gene: 5.

This clone was counted only a few times. CDR3 region: CASSTRQESYEQYF. DNA of the CDR3: TGTGCCAGCAGCACACGACAGGAATCCTACGAGCAGTACTTC. This chain joins TRBV7-9 and TRBJ2-7, with TRBD1 as a possible D gene (6 bases). The germline gives CDR1 SEHNR, CDR2 FQNEAQ (reference sequence). The CDR3 runs to 14 residues. The V end was cut by 5 bases, the J end by 1 base, with 12 bases between.

The chain joins TRBV30 to TRBJ1-1, with 8 bases lining up with TRBD1. Germline lookup yields CDR1 GTSNPN and CDR2 SVGIG (reference sequence). The length of the CDR3 is 13 residues. V was pared by 1 base and J by 8 bases, with 6 bases of the junction left unmatched. The CDR3 DNA reads as TGTGCCTGGAGTGGAGACAGGGGCAAAGAAGCTTTCTTT. Translation gives CAWSGDRGKEAFF.

Of note for this clone: Other DNA sequences in the sample encode the same CDR3. The V gene is TRBV4-3, the J gene TRBJ2-1; 8 bases are a match to TRBD2. The CDR3 loop spans 18 amino acids. Germline-derived CDR1 and CDR2 are LGHNA and YSLEER. Losses at the gene ends were 0 bases for V and 1 base for J; bases not matched to a gene: 8. The CDR3 coding sequence is TGCGCCAGCAGCCAAGATTCCCGGGGGGGACTATCCTACAATGAGCAGTTCTTC. Translated: CASSQDSRGGLSYNEQFF.

There are a few counts of this clone. J is TRBJ2-7 and V is TRBV27; D call uncertain. CDR1 and CDR2 (germline): MNHEY, SMNVEV (reference sequence). V lost 5 bases, J lost 3 bases, and 5 bases lay in between. The CDR3 contains 11 residues. The CDR3 reads CASSPGYEQYF. CDR3 DNA: TGTGCCAGCAGTCCCGGCTACGAGCAGTACTTC.

The chain carries TRBV19 and TRBJ1-4, with 7 bases matching TRBD1. Germline CDR1 reads LNHDA; CDR2 reads SQIVND (reference sequence). This CDR3 is built from 15 residues. V shed 3 bases and J 3 bases; nucleotides not matched to a gene: 4. CDR3 DNA sequence: TGTGCCAGTAGTATGAGACAGGGTCCTAATGAAAAACTGTTTTTT. Translating it yields CASSMRQGPNEKLFF.

J is TRBJ1-3 and V is TRBV4-2; D is undetermined. Trimming cost V 0 bases and J 0 bases, with 6 bases left between them. The CDR3 covers 15 residues. Germline loops: CDR1 LGHNA, CDR2 YNFKEQ. CDR3 DNA sequence: TGTGCCAGCAGCCAAGACCGGAGCTCTGGAAACACCATATATTTT. Its protein product is CASSQDRSSGNTIYF.

This clone was seen only a few times. The genes are TRBV10-3 and TRBJ2-7; 7 bases match TRBD1. The CDR3 is 12 amino acids. J was trimmed by 0 bases and V by 10 bases; bases with no gene match: 3. CDR1 and CDR2 from the germline V gene are ENHRY and SYGVKD. The CDR3 coding sequence is TGTGCCACTTGGACAGGCTCCTACGAGCAGTACTTC. This codes for CATWTGSYEQYF.

This clone was observed a handful of times. J is TRBJ1-6 and V is TRBV7-9; D remains ambiguous. V was cut by 2 bases and J by 9 bases, with 17 bases left in between. The CDR3 contains 16 residues. The V gene's germline CDR1 is SEHNR and CDR2 FQNEAQ (reference sequence). CDR3 loop: CASSLSRFDGSSPLHF. The CDR3 DNA reads as TGTGCCAGCAGCTTAAGTCGTTTTGATGGGAGTTCACCCCTCCACTTT.

This clone appeared a few times. The chain uses TRBV5-1 and TRBJ1-1, with D uncertain. The ends were cut back, 3 bases at V and 7 bases at J, with 16 bases in the middle. Germline CDR1 reads SGHRS; CDR2 reads YFSETQ. The CDR3 sequence is 14 residues long. In DNA form, the CDR3 reads TGCGCCAGCAGCTCCCGGGAAAGGGAGGGTGAAGCTTTCTTT. Translated: CASSSREREGEAFF.

This clone was seen a handful of times. V gene TRBV7-3 combines with J gene TRBJ2-3; 10 bases align to TRBD2. CDR1 and CDR2 from the germline V gene are SGHTA and FQGTGA. The CDR3 covers 21 residues. The V gene end was trimmed by 5 bases and the J gene end by 2 bases; junction bases not matched to a gene: 22. CDR3 DNA sequence: TGTGCCAGCAGCCCCTGGGCGAAGGGTGGAGGGCTAGCGGGGGTCACAGATACGCAGTATTTT. Translating it yields CASSPWAKGGGLAGVTDTQYF. The complete variable domain, with remaining parts taken from reference TRBV7-3 and TRBJ2-3, reads GAGVSQTPSNKVTEKGKYVELRCDPISGHTALYWYRQSLGQGPEFLIYFQGTGAADDSGLPNDRFFAVRPEGSVSTLKIQRTERGDSAVYLCASSPWAKGGGLAGVTDTQYFGPGTRLTVL.

V is TRBV18 and J is TRBJ2-7; 7 nucleotides match TRBD1. The trim removed 4 bases at V and 0 bases at J, leaving 9 bases unmatched. This CDR3 has 16 amino acids. Germline V gene sequence: CDR1 KGHSH, CDR2 LQKENI. This chain's CDR3 is CASSRYGQDTSYEQYF. CDR3 DNA sequence: TGTGCCAGCTCACGTTACGGACAGGACACCTCCTACGAGCAGTACTTC.

This clone was found a few times. The J gene is TRBJ2-1, the V gene TRBV9, with D unclear. CDR3 length: 16 amino acids. Germline V gives CDR1 SGDLS, CDR2 YYNGEE. Trimming pared 2 bases from V and 3 bases from J, leaving 15 bases between. CDR3 nucleotides: TGTGCCAGCAGCGTCCACGGAGCCCCCTTCTACAATGAGCAGTTCTTC. Protein: CASSVHGAPFYNEQFF.

The V gene is TRBV7-9, the J gene TRBJ1-1; TRBD1 might be the D (5 bases). The CDR3 has 13 residues. Deletions cut 7 bases from V and 1 base from J, with 10 bases between. The germline V gene has CDR1 SEHNR and CDR2 FQNEAQ (reference sequence). The CDR3 region is CASKGDRNTEAFF. For the CDR3, the DNA is TGTGCCAGCAAGGGTGACAGGAACACTGAAGCTTTCTTT.

The V gene is TRBV29-1, the J gene TRBJ2-3; 14 bases align to TRBD2. V lost 7 bases to trimming and J lost 5 bases; unmatched junction nucleotides: 8. This CDR3 has 15 amino acids. The germline V gene encodes CDR1 SQVTM and CDR2 ANQGSEA. CDR3 sequence: CSARGLAGVEDTQYF. CDR3 in DNA: TGCAGCGCCCGGGGACTAGCGGGAGTTGAAGATACGCAGTATTTT.

The V call is TRBV6-6, the J call TRBJ1-6, with 8 positions matching TRBD1. The CDR3 extends over 15 amino acids. V dropped 5 bases and J dropped 4; count of bases not matched to a gene: 4. In germline, CDR1 is MNHNY, CDR2 SVGAGI (reference sequence). CDR3 residues: CASSRQGTYNSPLHF. The DNA of the CDR3 is TGTGCCAGCAGTCGACAGGGGACGTATAATTCACCCCTCCACTTT.

This clone was seen a few times. The chain carries TRBV5-1 and TRBJ1-5, with 8 bases aligning to TRBD1. There are 16 residues in the CDR3. The V and J ends lost 6 bases and 3 bases, in that order; junction bases with no gene match: 11. Germline V CDR1 and CDR2: SGHRS, YFSETQ. Here the CDR3 reads CASKPTTGADNQPQHF. The CDR3 DNA sequence: TGCGCCAGCAAACCTACGACAGGGGCGGACAATCAGCCCCAGCATTTT. The full variable domain, with the rest looked up from reference TRBV5-1 and TRBJ1-5, is KAGVTQTPRYLIKTRGQQVTLSCSPISGHRSVSWYQQTPGQGLQFLFEYFSETQRNKGNFPGRFSGRQFSNSRSEMNVSTLELGDSALYLCASKPTTGADNQPQHFGDGTRLSIL.